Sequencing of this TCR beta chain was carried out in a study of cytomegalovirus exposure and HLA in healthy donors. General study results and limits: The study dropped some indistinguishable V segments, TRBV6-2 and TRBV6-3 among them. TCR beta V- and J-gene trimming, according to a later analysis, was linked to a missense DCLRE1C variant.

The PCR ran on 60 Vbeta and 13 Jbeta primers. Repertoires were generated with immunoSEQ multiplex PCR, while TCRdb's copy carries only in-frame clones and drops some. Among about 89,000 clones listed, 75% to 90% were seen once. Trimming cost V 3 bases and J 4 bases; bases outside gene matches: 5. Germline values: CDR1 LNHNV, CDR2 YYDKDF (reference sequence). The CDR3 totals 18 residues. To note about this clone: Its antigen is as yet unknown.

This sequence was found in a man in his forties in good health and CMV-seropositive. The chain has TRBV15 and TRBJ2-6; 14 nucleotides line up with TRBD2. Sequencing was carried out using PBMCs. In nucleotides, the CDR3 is TGTGCCACCAGCAGCCCGGGACTAGCGGGAGCCGGGGCCAACGTCCTGACTTTC. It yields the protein CATSSPGLAGAGANVLTF.